These 22 T cell receptor beta chains share one sample of origin, sequenced in a study of blood T cell repertoires in COVID-19. Measured with immunoSEQ multiplex PCR; TCRdb has only the in-frame clones, and not every one. Of 50,000 to 80,000 clones in the sample, about 90% were seen once. The sample comprised peripheral blood. These receptors were taken from a woman aged 55 to 70 with COVID-19, enrolled during active disease.

The chain carries TRBV23-1 and TRBJ2-1; 12 bases are a match to TRBD1. TRBV23-1 is known as an ORF, though its function is uncertain. The V segment lost 3 bases and the J segment 6 bases; nucleotides outside the gene matches: 9. This CDR3 spans 17 amino acids. The CDR3 is CASSHPRDRGLGNEQFF. The CDR3 region has the DNA TGCGCCAGCAGTCACCCCCGGGACAGGGGGCTAGGCAATGAGCAGTTCTTC.

The chain couples TRBV4-1 to TRBJ1-5; the match to TRBD1 covers 10 bases. V trimming: 2 bases; J trimming: 1 base; junction bases outside the gene matches: 11. The germline V gene has CDR1 MGHRA and CDR2 YSYEKL. This CDR3 contains 19 residues. CDR3 protein: CASSQYRIRQGASNQPQHF. CDR3 DNA sequence: TGCGCCAGCAGCCAATACCGAATTCGACAGGGGGCAAGCAATCAGCCCCAGCATTTT.

Concerning this clone itself: The same CDR3 is also encoded by other DNA sequences in this sample. The J gene is TRBJ2-2, the V gene TRBV27; 10 positions match TRBD2. Germline-derived CDR1 and CDR2 are MNHEY and SMNVEV (reference sequence). With 2 bases clipped from V and 6 bases from J, the junction kept 3 bases outside the gene matches. The CDR3 has 15 amino acids. The CDR3 bases are TGTGCCAGCAGTTTACTAGCGGGAGTCGCCGGGGAGCTGTTTTTT. Translated: CASSLLAGVAGELFF.

This sequence joins TRBV6-5 and TRBJ1-2; 9 nucleotides agree with TRBD1. This CDR3 has 13 residues. The germline V gene encodes CDR1 MNHEY and CDR2 SVGAGI. V was pared by 5 bases and J by 8 bases, with 6 bases of the junction left unmatched. The CDR3 sequence: CASSQGQGDGYTF. In DNA, the CDR3 is TGTGCCAGCAGTCAGGGACAGGGAGACGGCTACACCTTC.

The CDR3 nucleotides read TGTGCCAGCAGTTTATGGTCGGGGAGCACAGATACGCAGTATTTT. It translates to CASSLWSGSTDTQYF. This chain links TRBV27 with TRBJ2-3, with D possibly matching TRBD2 (5 bases). There are 15 residues in the CDR3. The ends were cut back, 1 base at V and 0 bases at J, with 8 bases in the middle. Germline lookup yields CDR1 MNHEY and CDR2 SMNVEV (reference sequence).

The chain uses TRBV5-6 and TRBJ1-5; 9 positions match TRBD1. The CDR3 has 15 amino acids. Germline V gene data show CDR1 as SGHDT and CDR2 as YYEEEE. V lost 4 bases and J lost 3; bases outside the gene matches: 5. CDR3 nucleotide sequence: TGTGCCAGCAGCCGGGGGGACAGGGACAATCAGCCCCAGCATTTT. Translating gives CASSRGDRDNQPQHF.

This rearrangement joins TRBV4-2 to TRBJ2-1; TRBD1 might be the D (6 bases). From germline, CDR1 is LGHNA and CDR2 YNFKEQ. CDR3 size: 15 residues. Between the trimmed V and J ends, which lost 1 base and 2 bases, there was a span of 9 bases. The CDR3 nucleotides read TGTGCCAGCAGCCAAGGAGGGACAACCTACAATGAGCAGTTCTTC. Translating it yields CASSQGGTTYNEQFF.

There are a few counts of this clone. This chain connects TRBV6-6 to TRBJ1-2, with a possible D match to TRBD1 (5 bases). Trimming pared 7 bases from V and 3 bases from J, leaving 12 bases between. The CDR3 consists of 13 residues. CDR1 is MNHNY, CDR2 SVGAGI, per germline (reference sequence). The chain's CDR3 is CASILTGDYGYTF. CDR3 DNA: TGTGCCAGCATCTTAACGGGGGACTATGGCTACACCTTC.

This chain uses TRBV9 with TRBJ1-5; 8 bases fit TRBD1. The length of the CDR3 is 15 residues. V shed 5 bases and J 0 bases; nucleotides not matched to a gene: 4. Germline CDR1 and CDR2: SGDLS and YYNGEE. CDR3 region: CASSPQGVSNQPQHF. DNA of the CDR3: TGTGCCAGCAGTCCACAGGGGGTTAGCAATCAGCCCCAGCATTTT.

This rearrangement joins TRBV2 to TRBJ1-2, with TRBD1 matching 7 bases. Trimming removed 4 bases from V and 8 bases from J; junction bases left unmatched: 10. Germline values: CDR1 SNHLY, CDR2 FYNNEI. The CDR3 is 14 amino acids. CDR3 coding DNA: TGTGCCAGCAGTGTGGGACAGTTTGCGCGGGGCTACACCTTC. Residues: CASSVGQFARGYTF.

This chain joins TRBV5-8 and TRBJ2-1; 15 bases fit TRBD2. CDR1 SGHTS and CDR2 YDEGEE come from the germline V gene. Trimming removed 1 base from V and 3 bases from J; junction bases left unmatched: 8. This CDR3 comprises 19 residues. The CDR3 spells CASSLLGTSGGPVYNEQFF. CDR3 bases: TGTGCCAGCAGCTTGTTGGGGACTAGCGGGGGGCCAGTCTACAATGAGCAGTTCTTC.

This sequence joins TRBV10-3 and TRBJ1-1; D is undetermined. Germline V lookup: CDR1 ENHRY, CDR2 SYGVKD. This CDR3 contains 13 residues. The V gene lost 4 bases and the J gene lost 0 bases, with 6 bases spanning the gap. Written as DNA, the CDR3 is TGTGCCATCAGTGTCAACTTGAACACTGAAGCTTTCTTT. This sequence encodes CAISVNLNTEAFF.

Here the CDR3 DNA reads TGTGCCAGCAGGTCGACAGGGGTGGATACGCAGTATTTT. Translating gives CASRSTGVDTQYF. J is TRBJ2-3 and V is TRBV14; TRBD1 matches 8 bases. The CDR3 contains 13 residues. The germline gives CDR1 SGHDN, CDR2 FVKESK. V shed 6 bases and J 6 bases; nucleotides not matched to a gene: 5.

The chain combines TRBV19 with TRBJ2-1; 8 bases align to TRBD2. The CDR3 spans 17 residues. V lost 7 bases and J lost 10; bases outside the gene matches: 21. Germline CDR1 LNHDA, CDR2 SQIVND (reference sequence). CDR3 loop: CASTTNLAGGLGGEQFF. The CDR3 DNA follows: TGTGCCAGTACCACCAATCTAGCGGGCGGTCTTGGGGGGGAGCAGTTCTTC.

The chain links TRBV7-9 to TRBJ2-5; 11 bases align to TRBD2. The CDR3 length is 15 residues. V was pared by 4 bases and J by 3 bases, with 4 bases of the junction left unmatched. Germline lookup yields CDR1 SEHNR and CDR2 FQNEAQ (reference sequence). The CDR3 DNA reads TGTGCCAGCAGCTCTAGCGGGGGGACCAAAGAGACCCAGTACTTC. Its protein product is CASSSSGGTKETQYF.

This clone has only one observation. This chain joins TRBV7-2 and TRBJ1-1; 7 bases match TRBD1. The CDR3 covers 15 residues. CDR1 is SGHTA and CDR2 is FQGNSA in the germline V gene. The V gene end was trimmed by 0 bases and the J gene end by 7 bases; junction bases not matched to a gene: 8. The CDR3 region has the DNA TGTGCCAGCAGCTTAGCATCCAGGGGGGTGGGTGAAGCTTTCTTT. As protein: CASSLASRGVGEAFF.

The rearrangement uses TRBV9 and TRBJ2-3; D remains ambiguous. In germline, CDR1 is SGDLS, CDR2 YYNGEE. The V and J ends lost 2 bases and 4 bases respectively, with 11 bases between them. The CDR3 sequence is 14 residues long. CDR3 amino acids: CASSVPASADTQYF. The CDR3 DNA reads TGTGCCAGCAGCGTTCCGGCAAGCGCAGATACGCAGTATTTT.

The chain recombines TRBV6-5 with TRBJ2-2, with a weak D call TRBD2 (6 bases). CDR1 is MNHEY and CDR2 is SVGAGI in the germline V gene. V gave up 5 bases and J gave up 4 bases, with 11 bases separating them. This CDR3 is 14 amino acids long. For the CDR3, the DNA is TGTGCCAGCAGTCAGGACTACTTCACCGGGGAGCTGTTTTTT. Encoded protein: CASSQDYFTGELFF.

The gene calls are TRBV5-8 and TRBJ2-3, with D possibly being TRBD2 (5 bases). Germline CDR1 SGHTS, CDR2 YDEGEE. The ends were cut back, 6 bases at V and 3 bases at J, with 11 bases in the middle. The CDR3 runs to 13 residues. Written as DNA, the CDR3 is TGTGCCAGCACGTATTTAGCGACAGATACGCAGTATTTT. Translating gives CASTYLATDTQYF. Full variable domain (rest looked up from reference TRBV5-8 and TRBJ2-3): EAGVTQSPTHLIKTRGQQATLRCSPISGHTSVYWYQQALGLGLQFLLWYDEGEERNRGNFPPRFSGRQFPNYSSELNVNALELEDSALYLCASTYLATDTQYFGPGTRLTVL.

The rearrangement links TRBV30 to TRBJ2-2; D is unresolved. CDR3 length equals 12 residues. With 0 bases removed from V and 7 bases from J, the gap between germline ends came to 6 bases. Per the germline V gene, CDR1 is GTSNPN and CDR2 is SVGIG (reference sequence). CDR3 nucleotides: TGTGCCTGGAGTGTATTTATCGGGGAGCTGTTTTTT. Amino acids: CAWSVFIGELFF. Looking up the rest from reference TRBV30 and TRBJ2-2 gives the full variable domain: SQTIHQWPATLVQPVGSPLSLECTVEGTSNPNLYWYRQAAGRGLQLLFYSVGIGQISSEVPQNLSASRPQDRQFILSSKKLLLSDSGFYLCAWSVFIGELFFGEGSRLTVL.

The genes are TRBV30 and TRBJ2-7, with D possibly matching TRBD1 (6 bases). This CDR3 has 12 amino acids. CDR1 and CDR2 (germline): GTSNPN, SVGIG (reference sequence). V was shortened by 1 base and J by 2 bases, with 6 bases between the two germline ends. CDR3 protein: CAWSGGPYEQYF. Here the CDR3 DNA reads TGTGCCTGGAGTGGGGGGCCCTACGAGCAGTACTTC.

The J gene is TRBJ2-3, the V gene TRBV4-2, with TRBD2 matching over 10 bases. CDR3 length equals 16 residues. The V gene's germline CDR1 is LGHNA and CDR2 YNFKEQ. Trimming cost V 1 base and J 6 bases; bases outside gene matches: 7. The CDR3, as DNA: TGTGCCAGCAGCCAAGGTAGTAGCGGGGGGCACGATACGCAGTATTTT. This sequence encodes CASSQGSSGGHDTQYF.